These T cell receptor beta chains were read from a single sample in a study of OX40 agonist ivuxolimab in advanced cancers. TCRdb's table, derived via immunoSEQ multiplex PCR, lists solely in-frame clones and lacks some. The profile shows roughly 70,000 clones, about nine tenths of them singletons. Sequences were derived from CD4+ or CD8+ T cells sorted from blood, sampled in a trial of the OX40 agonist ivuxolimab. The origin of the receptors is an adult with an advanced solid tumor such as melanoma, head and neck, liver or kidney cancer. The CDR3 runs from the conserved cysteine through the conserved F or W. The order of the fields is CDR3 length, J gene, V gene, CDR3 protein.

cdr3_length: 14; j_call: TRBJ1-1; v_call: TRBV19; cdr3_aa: CASSRRTENTEAFF
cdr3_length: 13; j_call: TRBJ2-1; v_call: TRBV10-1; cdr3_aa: CASTGSVACEQFF
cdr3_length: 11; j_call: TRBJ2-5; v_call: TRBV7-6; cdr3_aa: CASNVGDTQYF
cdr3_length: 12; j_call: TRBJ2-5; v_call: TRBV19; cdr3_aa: CASSIGQETQYF
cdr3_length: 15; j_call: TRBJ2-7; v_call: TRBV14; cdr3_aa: CASSRTGTGPYEQYF
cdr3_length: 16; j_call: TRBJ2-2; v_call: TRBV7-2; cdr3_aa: CASSLGSGGWAGELFF
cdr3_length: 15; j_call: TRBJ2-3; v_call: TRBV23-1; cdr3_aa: CASSPGWVSTDTQYF
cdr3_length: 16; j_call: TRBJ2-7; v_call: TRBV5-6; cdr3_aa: CASSRRISADSYEQYF
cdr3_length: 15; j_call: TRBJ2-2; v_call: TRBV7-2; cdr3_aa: CASSLASGRAGELFF
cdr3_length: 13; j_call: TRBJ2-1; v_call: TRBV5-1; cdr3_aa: CASSLRVDNEQFF
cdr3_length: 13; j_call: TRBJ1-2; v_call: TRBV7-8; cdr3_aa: CASSLGEQGSCTF
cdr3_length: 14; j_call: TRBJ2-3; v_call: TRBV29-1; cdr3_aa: CSVEQDASTDTQYF
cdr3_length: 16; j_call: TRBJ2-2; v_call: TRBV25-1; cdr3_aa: CASSQRQGLNTGELFF
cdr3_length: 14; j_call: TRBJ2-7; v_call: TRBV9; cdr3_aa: CASSVYGTSYEQYF
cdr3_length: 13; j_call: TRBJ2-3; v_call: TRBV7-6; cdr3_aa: CASSLVEQDTQYF
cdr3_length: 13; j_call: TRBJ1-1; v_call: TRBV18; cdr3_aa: CASSPRDTTEAFF
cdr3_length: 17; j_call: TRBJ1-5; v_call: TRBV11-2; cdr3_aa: CASSLDGRLYSNQPQHF
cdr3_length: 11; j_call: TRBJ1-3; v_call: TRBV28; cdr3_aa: CASTQKVAIYF
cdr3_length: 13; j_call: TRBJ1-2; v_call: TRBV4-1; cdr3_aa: CASSHSGDGGYTF
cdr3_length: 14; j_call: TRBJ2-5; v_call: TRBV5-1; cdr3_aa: CASSLLDTQETQYF
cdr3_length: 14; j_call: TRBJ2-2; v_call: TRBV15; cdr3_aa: CATSSDRAVGELFF
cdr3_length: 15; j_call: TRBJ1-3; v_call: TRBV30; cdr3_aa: CAWSPWDSSGNTIYF
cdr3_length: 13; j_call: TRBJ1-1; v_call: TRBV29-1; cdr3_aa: CSGGPTGGNEAFF
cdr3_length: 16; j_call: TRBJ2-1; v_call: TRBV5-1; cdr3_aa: CASSSQAFFASNEQFF
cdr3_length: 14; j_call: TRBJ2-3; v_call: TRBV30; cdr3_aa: CAWSVSGLGDTQYF
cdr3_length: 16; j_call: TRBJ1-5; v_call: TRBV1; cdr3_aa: CTSSRDRSHSNQPQHF
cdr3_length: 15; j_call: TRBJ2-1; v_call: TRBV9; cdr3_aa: CASSDRDREYNEQFF
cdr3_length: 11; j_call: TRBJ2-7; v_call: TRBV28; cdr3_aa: CASRLFEEQYF
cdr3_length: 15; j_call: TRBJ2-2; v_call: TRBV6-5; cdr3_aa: CASIRRPPGAGELFF
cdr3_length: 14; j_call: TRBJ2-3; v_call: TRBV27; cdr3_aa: CASSGDRLLDTQYF
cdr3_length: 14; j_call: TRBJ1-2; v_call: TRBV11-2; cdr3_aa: CASSSPGWGYGYTF
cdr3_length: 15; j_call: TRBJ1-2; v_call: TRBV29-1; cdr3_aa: CSVGTQQGPSYGYTF
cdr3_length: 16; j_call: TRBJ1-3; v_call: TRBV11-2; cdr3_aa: CASSLVPGSSGNTIYF
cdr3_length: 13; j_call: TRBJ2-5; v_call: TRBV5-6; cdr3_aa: CASSLGRSGTQYF
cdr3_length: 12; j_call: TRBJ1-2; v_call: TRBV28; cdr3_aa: CASSLLEGGYTF
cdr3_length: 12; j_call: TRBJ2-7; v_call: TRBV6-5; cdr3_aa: CASSYPNGEQYF
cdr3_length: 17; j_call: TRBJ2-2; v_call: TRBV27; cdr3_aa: CATRTSGGPLNTGELFF
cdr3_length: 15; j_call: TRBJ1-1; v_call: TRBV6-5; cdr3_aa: CASSYSFPRGGGAFF
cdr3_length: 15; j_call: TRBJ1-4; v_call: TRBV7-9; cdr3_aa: CASSLAQGGGEKLFF
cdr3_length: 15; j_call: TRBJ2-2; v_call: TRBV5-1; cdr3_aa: CASSLSAGLTGELFF
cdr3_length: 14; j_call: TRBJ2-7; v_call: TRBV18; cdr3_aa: CASSPPGLPSEQYF
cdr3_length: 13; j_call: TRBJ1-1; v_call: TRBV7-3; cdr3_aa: CASSQGSNTEAFF
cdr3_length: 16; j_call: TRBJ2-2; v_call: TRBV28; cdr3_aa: CASSPQGFANTGELFF
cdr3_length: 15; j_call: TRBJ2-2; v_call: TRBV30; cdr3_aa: CAWAGGGANTGELFF
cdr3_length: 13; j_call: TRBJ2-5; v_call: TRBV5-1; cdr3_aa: CASSLGAQETQYF
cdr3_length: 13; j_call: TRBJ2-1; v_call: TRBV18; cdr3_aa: CASSSTGDNEQFF
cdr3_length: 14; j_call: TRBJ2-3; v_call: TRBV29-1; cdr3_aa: CSVEVAGGGDTQYF
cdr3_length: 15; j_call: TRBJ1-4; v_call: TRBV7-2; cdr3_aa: CANSFGILVGEKLFF
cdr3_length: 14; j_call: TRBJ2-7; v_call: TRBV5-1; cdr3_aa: CASSLEADLGEQYF
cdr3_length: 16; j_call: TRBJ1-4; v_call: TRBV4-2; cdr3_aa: CASSQDLGGLGEKLFF
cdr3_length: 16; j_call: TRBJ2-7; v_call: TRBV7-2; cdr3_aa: CASSLATGSVRNEQYF
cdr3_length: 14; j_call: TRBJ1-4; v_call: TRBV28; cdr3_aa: CASSEQTSNEKLFF
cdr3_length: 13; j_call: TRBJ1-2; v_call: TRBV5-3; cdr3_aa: CASSSRVGAGYTF
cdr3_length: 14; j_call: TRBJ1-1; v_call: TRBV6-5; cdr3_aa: CASSYSRTNRGAFF
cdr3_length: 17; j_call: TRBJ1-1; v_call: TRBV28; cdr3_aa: CASSFLPGTGETAEAFF